Below are 2 T cell receptor beta chains sequenced from a single sample in a study of blood T cells in healthy people across ages. Then a second PCR, running roughly 7 to 11 cycles, was carried out with a sample-barcoded 5' primer and a J-beta primer mix. TCRdb independently ran MiXCR on the 5' RACE reads; one entry per CDR3 protein. The table shows around 1,800,000 distinct CDR3 sequences, with approximately 39% occurring only once. The specimen was blood. These receptors came from a human donor in good health.

This clonotype was seen only a few times. This chain links TRBV6-6 with TRBJ2-7, with D perhaps matching TRBD1 (6 bases). The germline gives CDR1 MNHNY, CDR2 SVGAGI (reference sequence). V was clipped by 0 bases and J by 2 bases, with 11 bases between them. The CDR3 consists of 15 residues. The DNA for the CDR3 is TGTGCCAGCAGTTACTCGATCAGGGGTACCTACGAGCAGTACTTC. This sequence encodes CASSYSIRGTYEQYF.

This sequence joins TRBV15 and TRBJ2-3; 7 positions agree with TRBD2. Trimming at V came to 5 bases and at J to 2 bases, leaving 10 bases not matched to a gene. Looked up from germline, CDR1 is LNHNV and CDR2 is YYDKDF (reference sequence). This CDR3 is 16 amino acids long. The CDR3 region has the DNA TGTGCCACCAGCGATTGGGAGGGCCCCATCACAGATACGCAGTATTTT. It codes for CATSDWEGPITDTQYF.